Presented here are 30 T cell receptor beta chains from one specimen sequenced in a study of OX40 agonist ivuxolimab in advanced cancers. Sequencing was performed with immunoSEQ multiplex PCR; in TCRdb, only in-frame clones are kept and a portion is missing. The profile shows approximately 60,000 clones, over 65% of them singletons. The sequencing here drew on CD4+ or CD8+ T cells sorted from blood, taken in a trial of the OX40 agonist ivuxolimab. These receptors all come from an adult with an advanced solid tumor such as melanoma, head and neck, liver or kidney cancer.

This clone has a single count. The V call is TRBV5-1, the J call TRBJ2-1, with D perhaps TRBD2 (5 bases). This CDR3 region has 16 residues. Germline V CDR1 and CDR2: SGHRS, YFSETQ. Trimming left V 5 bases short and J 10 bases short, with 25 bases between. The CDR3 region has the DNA TGCGCCAGCAGGGACTCCTTCTCTACATCGCTCGTCGAGCAGTTCTTC. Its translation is CASRDSFSTSLVEQFF.

This CDR3 reads CASSQDLRGMQNIQYF. The CDR3 DNA follows: TGCGCCAGCAGCCAAGATCTAAGAGGGATGCAAAACATTCAGTACTTC. The V gene is TRBV4-1, the J gene TRBJ2-4, with a tentative D call TRBD2 (5 bases). CDR3 length: 16 amino acids. V shed 0 bases and J shed 5 bases, with 14 bases lying between them. Germline V gene lookup returns CDR1 MGHRA and CDR2 YSYEKL.

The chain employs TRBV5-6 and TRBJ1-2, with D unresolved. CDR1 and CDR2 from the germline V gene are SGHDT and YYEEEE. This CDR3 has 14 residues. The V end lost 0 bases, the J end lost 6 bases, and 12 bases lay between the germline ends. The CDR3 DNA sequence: TGTGCCAGCAGCTTGGTTTCGGCCGTCCATGGCTACACCTTC. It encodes CASSLVSAVHGYTF.

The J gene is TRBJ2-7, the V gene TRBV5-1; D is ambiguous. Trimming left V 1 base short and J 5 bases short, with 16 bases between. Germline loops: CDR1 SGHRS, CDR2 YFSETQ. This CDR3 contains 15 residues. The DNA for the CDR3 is TGCGCCAGCAGCTTGTATAGTTCTAGATGGAACGAGCAGTACTTC. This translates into CASSLYSSRWNEQYF. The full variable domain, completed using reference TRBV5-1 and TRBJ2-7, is KAGVTQTPRYLIKTRGQQVTLSCSPISGHRSVSWYQQTPGQGLQFLFEYFSETQRNKGNFPGRFSGRQFSNSRSEMNVSTLELGDSALYLCASSLYSSRWNEQYFGPGTRLTVT.

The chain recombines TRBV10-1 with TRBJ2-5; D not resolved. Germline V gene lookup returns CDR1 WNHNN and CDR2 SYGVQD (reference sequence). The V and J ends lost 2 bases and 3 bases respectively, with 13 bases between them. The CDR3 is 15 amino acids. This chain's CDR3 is CASSENRVLKETQYF. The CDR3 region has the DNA TGCGCCAGCAGTGAGAATCGGGTTCTCAAAGAGACCCAGTACTTC.

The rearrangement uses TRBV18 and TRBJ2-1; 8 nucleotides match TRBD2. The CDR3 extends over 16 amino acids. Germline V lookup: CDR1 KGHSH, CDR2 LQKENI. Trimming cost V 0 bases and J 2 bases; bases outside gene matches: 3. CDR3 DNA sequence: TGTGCCAGCTCACCACCGCTAGCGGGTACCTACAATGAGCAGTTCTTC. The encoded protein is CASSPPLAGTYNEQFF.

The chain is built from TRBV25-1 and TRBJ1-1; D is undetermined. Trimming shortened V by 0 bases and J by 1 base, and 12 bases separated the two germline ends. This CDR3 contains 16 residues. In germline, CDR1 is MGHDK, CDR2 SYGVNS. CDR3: CASSEYRAGGNTEAFF. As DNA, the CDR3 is TGTGCCAGCAGTGAATATCGGGCCGGCGGGAACACTGAAGCTTTCTTT.

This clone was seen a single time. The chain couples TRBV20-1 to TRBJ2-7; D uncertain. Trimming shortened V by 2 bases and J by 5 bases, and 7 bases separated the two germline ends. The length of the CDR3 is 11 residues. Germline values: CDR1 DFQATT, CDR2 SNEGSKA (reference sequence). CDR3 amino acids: CSARIFNEQYF. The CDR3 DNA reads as TGCAGTGCTAGAATCTTCAACGAGCAGTACTTC.

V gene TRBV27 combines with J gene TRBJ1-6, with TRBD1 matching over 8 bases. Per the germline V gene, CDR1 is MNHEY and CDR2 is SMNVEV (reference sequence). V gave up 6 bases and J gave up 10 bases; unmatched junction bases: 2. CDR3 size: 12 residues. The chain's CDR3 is CASRDRESPLHF. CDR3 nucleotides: TGTGCCAGCAGGGACAGGGAATCACCCCTCCACTTT.

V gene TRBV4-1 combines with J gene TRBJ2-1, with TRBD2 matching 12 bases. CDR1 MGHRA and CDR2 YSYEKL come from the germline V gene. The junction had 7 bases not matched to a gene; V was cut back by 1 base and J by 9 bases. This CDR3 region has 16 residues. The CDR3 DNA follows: TGCGCCAGCAGCCAAGGCCTACTAGCGGGGGGCTTTGAGCAGTTCTTC. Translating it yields CASSQGLLAGGFEQFF.

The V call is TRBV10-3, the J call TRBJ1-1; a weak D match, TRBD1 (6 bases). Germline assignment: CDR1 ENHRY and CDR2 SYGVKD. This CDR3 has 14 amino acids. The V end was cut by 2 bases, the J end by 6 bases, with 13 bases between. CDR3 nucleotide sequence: TGTGCCATCAGTGAGGCCCCGACAGGAGCTGAAGCTTTCTTT. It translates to CAISEAPTGAEAFF.

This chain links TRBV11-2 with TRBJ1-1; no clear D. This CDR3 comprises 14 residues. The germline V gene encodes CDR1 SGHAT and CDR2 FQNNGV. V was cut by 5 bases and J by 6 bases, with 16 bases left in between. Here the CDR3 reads CASSPFGKSAEAFF. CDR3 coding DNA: TGTGCCAGCAGCCCGTTTGGGAAAAGCGCTGAAGCTTTCTTT.

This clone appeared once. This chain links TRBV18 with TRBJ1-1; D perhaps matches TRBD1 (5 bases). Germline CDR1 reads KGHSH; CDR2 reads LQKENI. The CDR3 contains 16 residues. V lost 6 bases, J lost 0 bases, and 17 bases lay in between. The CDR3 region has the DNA TGTGCCAGCTCCCCTCGGGGATTGGGGGTGAACACTGAAGCTTTCTTT. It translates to CASSPRGLGVNTEAFF.

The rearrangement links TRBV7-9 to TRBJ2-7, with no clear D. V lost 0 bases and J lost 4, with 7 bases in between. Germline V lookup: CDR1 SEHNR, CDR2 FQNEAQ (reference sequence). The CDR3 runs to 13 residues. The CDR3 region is CASSLAAEYEQYF. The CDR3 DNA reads TGTGCCAGCAGCTTAGCGGCGGAGTACGAGCAGTACTTC.

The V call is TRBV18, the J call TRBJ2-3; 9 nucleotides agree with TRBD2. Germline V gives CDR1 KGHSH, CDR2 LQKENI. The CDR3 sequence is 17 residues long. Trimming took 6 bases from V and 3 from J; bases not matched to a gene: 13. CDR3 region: CASSPFGSGGLTDTQYF. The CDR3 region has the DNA TGTGCCAGCTCCCCTTTCGGTAGCGGGGGACTGACAGATACGCAGTATTTT.

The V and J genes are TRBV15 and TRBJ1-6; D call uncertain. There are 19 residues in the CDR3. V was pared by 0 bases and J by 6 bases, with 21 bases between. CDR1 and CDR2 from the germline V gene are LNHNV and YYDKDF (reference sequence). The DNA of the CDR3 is TGTGCCACCAGCAGAGAGGCGAATCTGGGAACCTGGGGTAATTCACCCCTCCACTTT. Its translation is CATSREANLGTWGNSPLHF.

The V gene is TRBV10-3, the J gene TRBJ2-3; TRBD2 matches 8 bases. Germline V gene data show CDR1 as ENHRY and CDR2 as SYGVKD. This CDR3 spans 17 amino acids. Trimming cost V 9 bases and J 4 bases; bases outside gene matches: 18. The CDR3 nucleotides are TGTGCCATATCGGGACTAGAAGTCCCGGGGGTCCCAGATACGCAGTATTTT. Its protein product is CAISGLEVPGVPDTQYF.

The CDR3: CASSPPGTRSRGEQYF. The CDR3 region has the DNA TGTGCCAGCAGCCCCCCTGGTACTAGATCTCGGGGCGAGCAGTACTTC. The chain employs TRBV5-4 and TRBJ2-7, with a tentative D call TRBD2 (5 bases). V lost 4 bases and J 6 bases, leaving 23 bases between the germline ends. CDR1 and CDR2 (germline): SGHNT, YYREEE (reference sequence). The CDR3 is made up of 16 amino acids.

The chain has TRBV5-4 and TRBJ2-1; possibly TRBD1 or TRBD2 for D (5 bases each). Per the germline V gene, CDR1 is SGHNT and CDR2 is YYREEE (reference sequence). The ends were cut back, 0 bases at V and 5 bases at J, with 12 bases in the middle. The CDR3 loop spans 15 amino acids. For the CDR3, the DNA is TGTGCCAGCAGCTTGGGTCAGGGACCCCACAATGAGCAGTTCTTC. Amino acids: CASSLGQGPHNEQFF.

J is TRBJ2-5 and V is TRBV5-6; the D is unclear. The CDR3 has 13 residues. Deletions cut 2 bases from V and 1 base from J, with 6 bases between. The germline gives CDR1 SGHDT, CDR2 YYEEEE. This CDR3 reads CASSLDTQETQYF. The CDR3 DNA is TGTGCCAGCAGCTTAGACACCCAAGAGACCCAGTACTTC.

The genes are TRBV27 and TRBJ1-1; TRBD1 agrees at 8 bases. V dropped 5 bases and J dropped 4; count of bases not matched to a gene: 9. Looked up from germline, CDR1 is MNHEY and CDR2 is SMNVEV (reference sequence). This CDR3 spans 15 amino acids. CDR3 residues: CASSKSTGAGTEAFF. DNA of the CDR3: TGTGCCAGCAGTAAATCGACAGGGGCGGGCACTGAAGCTTTCTTT.

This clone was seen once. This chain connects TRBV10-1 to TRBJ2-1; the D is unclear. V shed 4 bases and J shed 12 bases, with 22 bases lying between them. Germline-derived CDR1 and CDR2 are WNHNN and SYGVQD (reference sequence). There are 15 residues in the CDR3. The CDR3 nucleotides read TGCGCCAGCAGTGGTAATAGTGAGCCCCCCTATGGGCAGTTCTTC. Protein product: CASSGNSEPPYGQFF.

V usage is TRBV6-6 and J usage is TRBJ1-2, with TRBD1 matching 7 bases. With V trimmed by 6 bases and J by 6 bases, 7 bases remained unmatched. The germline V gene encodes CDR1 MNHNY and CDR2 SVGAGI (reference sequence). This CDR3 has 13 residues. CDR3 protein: CASRATGDDGYTF. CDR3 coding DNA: TGTGCCAGCAGGGCTACAGGGGACGATGGCTACACCTTC.

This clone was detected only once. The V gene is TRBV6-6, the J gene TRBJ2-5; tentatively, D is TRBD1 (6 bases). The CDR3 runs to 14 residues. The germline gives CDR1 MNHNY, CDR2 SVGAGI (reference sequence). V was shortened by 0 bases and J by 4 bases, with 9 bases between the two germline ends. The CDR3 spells CASSYSAGVETQYF. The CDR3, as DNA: TGTGCCAGCAGTTACTCGGCAGGGGTAGAGACCCAGTACTTC.

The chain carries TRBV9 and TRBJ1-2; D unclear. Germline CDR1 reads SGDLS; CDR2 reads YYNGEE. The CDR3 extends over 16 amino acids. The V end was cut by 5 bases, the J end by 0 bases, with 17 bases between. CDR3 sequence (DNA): TGTGCCAGCAGTCTTTTGACGGAAGTCACTAACTATGGCTACACCTTC. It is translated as CASSLLTEVTNYGYTF.

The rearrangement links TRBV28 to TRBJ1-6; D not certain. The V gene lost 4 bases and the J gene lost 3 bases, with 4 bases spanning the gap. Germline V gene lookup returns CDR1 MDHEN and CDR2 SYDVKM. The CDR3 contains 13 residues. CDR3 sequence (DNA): TGTGCCAGCAGTTGGGACTATAATTCACCCCTCCACTTT. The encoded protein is CASSWDYNSPLHF.

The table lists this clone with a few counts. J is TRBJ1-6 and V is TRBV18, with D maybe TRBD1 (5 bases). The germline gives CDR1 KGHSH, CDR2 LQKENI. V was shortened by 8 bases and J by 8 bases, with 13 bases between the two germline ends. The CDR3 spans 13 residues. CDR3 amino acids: CASAGLGDSPLHF. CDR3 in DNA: TGTGCCAGCGCGGGACTCGGGGATTCACCCCTCCACTTT.

The CDR3 here is CASSPQPSLAGRTDTQYF. In nucleotides, the CDR3 is TGTGCCAGCAGCCCTCAACCCTCACTAGCGGGACGCACAGATACGCAGTATTTT. The genes are TRBV7-9 and TRBJ2-3, with 10 nucleotides matching TRBD2. Germline V CDR1 and CDR2: SEHNR, FQNEAQ (reference sequence). The CDR3 runs to 18 residues. V lost 5 bases and J lost 1; bases outside the gene matches: 12.

CDR3 sequence: CASSLADQSVYNSPLHF. The CDR3 DNA reads as TGCGCCAGCAGCTTGGCTGATCAGTCAGTCTATAATTCACCCCTCCACTTT. V and J are TRBV5-1 and TRBJ1-6; no firm D call. V dropped 0 bases and J dropped 3 bases, with 13 bases sitting between them. The CDR3 is 17 amino acids. Germline loops: CDR1 SGHRS, CDR2 YFSETQ.

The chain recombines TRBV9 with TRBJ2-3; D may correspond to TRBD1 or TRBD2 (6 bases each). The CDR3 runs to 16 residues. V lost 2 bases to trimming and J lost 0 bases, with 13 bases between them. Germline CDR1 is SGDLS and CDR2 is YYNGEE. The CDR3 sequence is CASSVGGTRSTDTQYF. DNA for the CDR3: TGTGCCAGCAGCGTCGGCGGGACAAGAAGCACAGATACGCAGTATTTT.